These T cell receptor beta chains were read from a single sample in a study of blood T cell repertoires in COVID-19. Sequencing used immunoSEQ multiplex PCR; TCRdb keeps in-frame clones, though not all of them. The repertoire holds more than 300,000 clones, with 90% as singletons. Sequenced input: PBMCs or T cells enriched from blood (not recorded which). These receptors originate from a woman younger than 45 who had been exposed to COVID-19. The CDR3 runs from the conserved cysteine through the conserved F or W. D genes are given only for firm matches.

d_gene,v_gene,CDR3aa
NA,TRBV7-9,CASSLAEGAGETQYF
NA,TRBV3-1/TRBV3-2,CASSQDGMGRGGYGYTF
TRBD1,TRBV5-1,CASSAWDSLNEQFF
TRBD2,TRBV7-6,CASSLRAGGILHEQYF
NA,TRBV3-1/TRBV3-2,CASSRGEGYEQYF
TRBD1,TRBV27,CASSLWAGGGEKLFF
TRBD1,TRBV6-5,CASSPYRGAPEAFF
TRBD1,TRBV18,CASSPPGTGANSPLHF
NA,TRBV14,CASSPPDLGGFYTDTQYF
NA,TRBV5-1,CASSLDSSRNYEQYF
NA,TRBV11-3,CASSLDAEYEQYF
NA,TRBV13,CASSLGGNTEAFF
TRBD1,TRBV6-5,CASTGTGESSYEQYF
NA,TRBV7-9,CASSLGAHYYGYTF
TRBD2,TRBV9,CASSAGLAGGGETQYF
TRBD1,TRBV29-1,CSVQRDRVLAF
TRBD1,TRBV5-1,CASSPGTGNYGYTF
NA,TRBV27,CASSLQGTNEKLFF
NA,TRBV5-6,CASSFLGANEKLFF
NA,TRBV4-1,CASSHTDTSEVHEQYF
NA,TRBV18,CASSPREWGEQYF
TRBD2,TRBV5-5,CASSLGEGRQETQYF
NA,TRBV6-5,CASTRAGISTDTQYF
TRBD1,TRBV5-4,CASSSQGARGTEAFF
NA,TRBV2,CASSDNYEQYF
TRBD1,TRBV5-6,CASSSWTSGTGRWNQPQHF
TRBD1,TRBV5-1,CASSLAAGGPGNTIYF
NA,TRBV5-6,CASRHSTRGTGELFF
TRBD1,TRBV5-1,CASSLGTGSIPLHF
TRBD1,TRBV2,CASRRGPTEAFF
TRBD1,TRBV19,CASSSRQGSYGYTF
NA,TRBV5-1,CASSLEGADTQYF
NA,TRBV4-3,CASSQDRSRTGTNYGYTF
TRBD2,TRBV28,CASSSPGLAGNEQFF
TRBD2,TRBV3-1/TRBV3-2,CASSHGGLAVTYEQYF
NA,TRBV29-1,CSVGDDSYGYTF
NA,TRBV4-1,CASSRQSELPGETQYF
TRBD2,TRBV4-2,CASSPYGTSGGAYEQYF
TRBD1,TRBV9,CASSIRDRDNSPLHF
TRBD2,TRBV5-6,CASSPMTSGGDTQYF
TRBD1,TRBV9,CASSPGQGAMGYTF
NA,TRBV3-1/TRBV3-2,CASSRTDYNSPLHF
NA,TRBV7-9,CASSLSGVDSGNTIYF
TRBD2,TRBV9,CASSGLGTTTDTQYF